The 18 T cell receptor beta chains below all came from one sample that was sequenced in a study of T cell responses to AZD1222 COVID-19 vaccine. Profiled with immunoSEQ multiplex PCR; TCRdb holds only in-frame clones, not every one. The table lists 130,000 to 150,000 clones, about 90% of them singletons. This material consisted of peripheral blood, taken on day 0 of AZD1222 vaccination. The receptors were sampled from an adult in good health.

This chain uses TRBV27 with TRBJ2-5, with unresolved D. V was shortened by 4 bases and J by 1 base, with 10 bases between the two germline ends. CDR1 is MNHEY and CDR2 is SMNVEV in the germline V gene (reference sequence). The CDR3 runs to 14 residues. The CDR3 here is CASSSRSLQETQYF. The CDR3 DNA follows: TGTGCCAGCAGTTCCAGGTCGCTCCAAGAGACCCAGTACTTC.

The chain joins TRBV6-5 to TRBJ2-7; D ambiguous. Germline V gene sequence: CDR1 MNHEY, CDR2 SVGAGI. The V and J ends lost 6 bases and 3 bases respectively, with 12 bases between them. The CDR3 contains 13 residues. The DNA for the CDR3 is TGTGCCAGCAGGAACGGGCAGAACTACGAGCAGTACTTC. Residues: CASRNGQNYEQYF.

This chain joins TRBV5-1 and TRBJ2-3; TRBD1 matches 7 bases. Germline assignment: CDR1 SGHRS and CDR2 YFSETQ. The J segment lost 4 bases and the V segment lost 5 bases, leaving 4 bases of the junction unmatched. CDR3 length: 13 amino acids. CDR3 in amino acids: CASSNGQADTQYF. CDR3 sequence (DNA): TGCGCCAGCAGTAATGGACAGGCAGATACGCAGTATTTT.

The DNA for the CDR3 is TGTGCCAGCAGCTTGGACAGCAGCCGGGAGACCCAGTACTTC. This sequence encodes CASSLDSSRETQYF. The chain has TRBV5-6 and TRBJ2-5; D unresolved. Per the germline V gene, CDR1 is SGHDT and CDR2 is YYEEEE. V dropped 0 bases and J dropped 5 bases, with 11 bases sitting between them. There are 14 residues in the CDR3. Using reference TRBV5-6 and TRBJ2-5 for the parts outside the CDR3, the full variable domain is DAGVTQSPTHLIKTRGQQVTLRCSPKSGHDTVSWYQQALGQGPQFIFQYYEEEERQRGNFPDRFSGHQFPNYSSELNVNALLLGDSALYLCASSLDSSRETQYFGPGTRLLVL.

This chain links TRBV6-1 with TRBJ1-2; 7 bases align to TRBD1. CDR3 length equals 14 residues. V shed 2 bases, J shed 6 bases, and the junction held 6 bases outside the gene matches. Germline CDR1 and CDR2: MNHNS and SASEGT. The CDR3: CASSEYDRVNGYTF. CDR3 nucleotide sequence: TGTGCCAGCAGTGAATATGACAGGGTGAATGGCTACACCTTC.

In this sample, this clone turned up once. The chain recombines TRBV9 with TRBJ2-3; D remains ambiguous. Germline CDR1 and CDR2: SGDLS and YYNGEE. V dropped 0 bases and J dropped 4 bases, with 9 bases sitting between them. This CDR3 has 14 amino acids. CDR3 coding DNA: TGTGCCAGCAGCGTAGGCCCCCGAGCAGATACGCAGTATTTT. This translates into CASSVGPRADTQYF.

The chain combines TRBV3-1 (or the pseudogene TRBV3-2) with TRBJ1-5; D uncertain. Per germline, CDR1 LGHDT and CDR2 YNNKEL (reference sequence). There are 14 residues in the CDR3. Trimming took 0 bases from V and 6 from J, leaving 9 bases between them. The CDR3 sequence is CASSQELGSQPQHF. CDR3 nucleotides: TGTGCCAGCAGCCAAGAACTCGGTAGTCAGCCCCAGCATTTT.

V usage is TRBV10-3 and J usage is TRBJ1-2, with a tentative D call TRBD1 (6 bases). Germline loops: CDR1 ENHRY, CDR2 SYGVKD. Between the trimmed V and J ends, which lost 2 bases and 8 bases, there was a span of 9 bases. This CDR3 contains 12 residues. DNA for the CDR3: TGTGCCATCAGTGAGAGCAGGGGCGGCTACACCTTC. Translation gives CAISESRGGYTF.

The chain has TRBV4-3 and TRBJ2-3, with 9 nucleotides matching TRBD2. The trim removed 0 bases at V and 4 bases at J, leaving 5 bases unmatched. The CDR3 is made up of 16 amino acids. In germline, CDR1 is LGHNA, CDR2 YSLEER. CDR3 loop: CASSQEVAGVADTQYF. The CDR3 bases are TGCGCCAGCAGCCAAGAAGTAGCGGGGGTGGCAGATACGCAGTATTTT.

The chain couples TRBV11-2 to TRBJ2-1, with D unclear. Germline CDR1 reads SGHAT; CDR2 reads FQNNGV. This CDR3 is built from 12 residues. Trimming removed 0 bases at V and 5 bases at J, with 2 bases between. CDR3 DNA: TGTGCCAGCAGCTTAGACGACAATGAGCAGTTCTTC. Encoded protein: CASSLDDNEQFF.

The chain has TRBV19 and TRBJ2-7, with no clear D. The CDR3 length is 15 residues. Germline CDR1 LNHDA, CDR2 SQIVND (reference sequence). Trimming took 4 bases from V and 2 from J, leaving 15 bases between them. CDR3 DNA sequence: TGTGCCAGTAGTACCTCGGACGGATTAGCCTACGAGCAGTACTTC. Translated: CASSTSDGLAYEQYF.

The chain has TRBV2 and TRBJ1-2; D unresolved. CDR1 is SNHLY and CDR2 is FYNNEI in the germline V gene. There are 13 residues in the CDR3. V lost 4 bases and J 2 bases, leaving 8 bases between the germline ends. CDR3 in DNA: TGTGCCAGCAGTGGGTCAGGAAACTATGGCTACACCTTC. Amino acids: CASSGSGNYGYTF.

The CDR3 here is CASTAPPGSTNEKLFF. The CDR3 nucleotides read TGTGCCAGCACCGCTCCCCCGGGGTCAACTAATGAAAAACTGTTTTTT. The V and J genes are TRBV28 and TRBJ1-4; D remains ambiguous. Germline CDR1 is MDHEN and CDR2 is SYDVKM. V dropped 7 bases and J dropped 0 bases, with 15 bases sitting between them. The CDR3 has 16 amino acids.

J is TRBJ2-2 and V is TRBV5-1; the D gene is possibly TRBD2 (6 bases). Germline CDR1 and CDR2: SGHRS and YFSETQ. The CDR3 consists of 14 residues. Trimming took off 5 bases at V and 4 bases at J, with 12 bases between the two ends. This CDR3 reads CASSWAGSTGELFF. Here the CDR3 DNA reads TGCGCCAGCAGTTGGGCGGGGTCCACCGGGGAGCTGTTTTTT.

The V and J genes are TRBV7-6 and TRBJ2-7; D gene unclear. In germline, CDR1 is SGHVS, CDR2 FNYEAQ. Trimming took 5 bases from V and 4 from J, leaving 12 bases between them. This CDR3 is 13 amino acids long. The CDR3 here is CASSLGGFYEQYF. The CDR3, as DNA: TGTGCCAGCAGCCTAGGTGGGTTTTACGAGCAGTACTTC.

V gene TRBV27 combines with J gene TRBJ2-2; 7 positions agree with TRBD1. CDR3 length: 17 residues. J lost 4 bases, V lost 2 bases, and 10 bases had no gene match. In germline, CDR1 is MNHEY, CDR2 SMNVEV (reference sequence). CDR3 amino acids: CASSLGRGFVRTGELFF. CDR3 sequence (DNA): TGTGCCAGCAGTTTAGGCAGGGGGTTCGTGCGCACCGGGGAGCTGTTTTTT.

V gene TRBV14 combines with J gene TRBJ1-2; D ambiguous. Trimming shortened V by 0 bases and J by 4 bases, and 12 bases separated the two germline ends. The CDR3 totals 15 residues. The germline V gene encodes CDR1 SGHDN and CDR2 FVKESK. The CDR3 region is CASSQDAGSAYGYTF. CDR3 coding DNA: TGTGCCAGCAGCCAAGATGCAGGATCGGCCTATGGCTACACCTTC.

The chain joins TRBV18 to TRBJ2-5; TRBD2 agrees at 8 bases. CDR1 KGHSH and CDR2 LQKENI come from the germline V gene. The CDR3 loop spans 16 amino acids. Germline trimming cut 0 bases from V and 1 base from J; bases unmatched to any gene: 4. CDR3 DNA sequence: TGTGCCAGCTCACCACCGGGGCGGGGGGCCCAAGAGACCCAGTACTTC. This encodes CASSPPGRGAQETQYF.